This T cell receptor beta chain is from a study of cytomegalovirus exposure and HLA in healthy donors (dated by TCRdb to 2016 to 2017). Context from the whole study: In an earlier analysis of some 610 of the donors, around 290 Gb of sequence data and some 120 million unique TCR beta sequences from roughly 180 million T cells were reported. An early release covering about 600 HLA-typed donors comprised roughly 300 gigabases of sequencing data and roughly 86 million unique TCR sequences. Of the 300 to 400 genotyped donors, over 65% fell in the genetic ancestry cluster associated with self-reported Caucasian donors. The study aimed to test whether cataloging public T cell receptors could reveal signatures of past pathogen exposure. The study profiled the T cell repertoires of more than 500 subjects by immunosequencing and related them to cytomegalovirus serostatus. Along with the roughly 670-subject first cohort, a separate validation cohort of around 120 different subjects was used. High-throughput TCR immunosequencing, statistical association of individual TCRs with disease status, and machine learning were combined to predict cytomegalovirus infection status. A later analysis re-examined previously published TCR beta repertoires from hundreds of donors and added high-resolution HLA genotyping to investigate patterns of TCR occurrence. Rather than using new phenotypic data, the later analysis identified candidate immune exposures from TCR beta sequences and from how often those sequences occurred across donors. An earlier analysis of a few hundred of the donors applied high-throughput TCR beta sequencing to assess whether each TCR beta V gene segment acted as functional or pseudogenic. Donor age, sex, ethnicity and CMV serostatus were compiled alongside the repertoire data. Genome-wide SNP genotypes for about 65% of the roughly 670 donors were used in a later genetic analysis, which treated that subset as a discovery cohort. All discovery cohort repertoires had been generated on a single sequencing platform. HLA typing covered class I and class II loci at four-digit resolution. The number of donors typed differed by locus, with roughly 620-630 for A, B, C, DRB1 and DQB1, roughly 520 for DQA1, some 570 for DPA1, and under 490 for DPB1. Because of strong linkage in the cohort, roughly five DR-DQ haplotypes were treated as single units for association and clustering. Among roughly 400 genotyped donors of the cohort, an average of approximately 240,000 unique TCR beta nucleotide sequences was sequenced per donor, of which about 20% were non-productive.

On this clone itself: It lacks a known antigen. The record has no base qualities; no much larger clone is one base away.

Libraries were constructed by the immunoSEQ multiplex PCR assay. For the multiplex PCR, a mixture combining 60 forward primers for TCR Vbeta segments and 13 reverse primers for TCR Jbeta segments was used. Amplification of the CDR3 region of rearranged TCR beta genes was performed with a multiplex PCR assay on genomic DNA. On the Illumina HiSeq System, the amplified TCR beta libraries were sequenced as 87-base-pair reads. On the study's bioinformatics: Across the 670 or so repertoires, a later analysis counted approximately 75 million unique TCR beta chains, approximately 12 million of which were shared by at least two donors. To remove PCR and sequencing errors, raw reads were error-corrected and collapsed into unique sequences using a nearest-neighbor algorithm that merged closely related sequences. Alignment of CDR3 sequences to IMGT reference sequences was used to assign V, D and J gene segments. For a sequence to be retained, at least a six-nucleotide match to both a V gene segment and a J gene segment was required. Rearrangements were classified as productive when the CDR3 lacked stop codons and remained in frame with V and J, and all other rearrangements were classified as non-productive. CDR3 was defined by IMGT convention, running from the second conserved V-encoded cysteine to the conserved J-encoded phenylalanine. The earlier analysis of approximately 590 of the donors excluded any sequence lacking an unambiguous match to a single V gene segment. An earlier analysis of just under 600 of the donors called V segments functional above 56.7% productive rearrangements and segregating when the between-donor standard deviation exceeded 5%. A statistical classification framework was developed to diagnose cytomegalovirus status using the catalog of TCR beta chain sequences. In a later analysis, TCR nucleotide sequences were compared against IMGT/GENE-DB human TR gene sequences so that V and J genes could be assigned. A later analysis assigned CDR3 sequences and most-parsimonious VDJ recombination scenarios with the TCRdist pipeline. A later analysis defined each TCR beta chain by its CDR3 amino acid sequence plus V-gene family, and excluded reads lacking a unique V-gene family. In a later analysis, 450 to 600 highly shared, low-generation-probability nucleotide sequences were removed to address suspected cross-contamination and a sequencing artifact. In a later analysis, a clonal expansion index for each public chain was calculated from normalized within-repertoire ranks of inferred template counts. In a later analysis, generation probabilities were computed using a VDJ recombination model fitted to out-of-frame rearrangements, and the results were checked against IGoR. In a later analysis, hypergeometric tests were used to score TCR-TCR, TCR-HLA and TCR-CMV co-occurrence, with a repertoire-size bias correction applied to TCR pairs. To estimate false discovery rates, a later analysis permuted the HLA or CMV assignments 20 times. In a later analysis, co-occurring TCRs were grouped using DBSCAN, and TCRdist sequence similarity was added for clustering within HLA-allele-positive subsets. For co-occurrence clustering, repertoires with fewer than 30,000 or more than 120,000 public chains were excluded, along with about five repertoires with anomalous nucleotide sharing. TCRdb retrieved this table from immuneACCESS and kept in-frame rearrangements only. Not all clones are present; in checked studies, unresolved V genes account for under half, and no reason is known for the remainder. V and J calls and clone size are those listed in that table; D and trimming were worked out from the DNA. For this sample the table gives 85,000 to 100,000 clones, of which under 80% were detected only once. The biggest ten clones account for 7% to 10% of the sample.

The cohort was made up of around 720 healthy bone marrow donors. All cohort members were sampled while nominally healthy, although unrecorded immune exposures were likely present. CMV serostatus was recorded as positive for some 300 and negative for 352 of the 666 cohort members, whereas no CMV serostatus was recorded for the donor in question. Every donor gave a peripheral blood sample, and the peripheral blood mononuclear cells from that sample were used for TCR beta sequencing. The Qiagen DNeasy Blood Extraction Kit was used to extract genomic DNA from the blood cell samples. Findings and caveats that apply to the study as a whole: According to a later analysis, TCR association rates differed among HLA loci, with DRB1 alleles showing the most associated TCRs and HLA-C alleles showing the fewest. The classifier was reported to diagnose cytomegalovirus status with high specificity and sensitivity in both the original cohort and the validation cohort. In vitro tests confirmed that a few of the cytomegalovirus-associated TCR beta chains recognize cytomegalovirus antigens. Sequencing depth was assumed to be roughly uniform across donors in the presence/absence analyses, though that assumption may not hold. Because counts were too low, some 17 rarely observed V segments, including chromosome 9 orphons, were excluded from the earlier analysis of under 650 of the donors. Because HLA typing was unavailable for some donors at each locus, only the typed subset was used in association tests. The only immune exposure information available for the cohort was CMV serostatus. This cohort had only TCR beta chains sequenced, and the lack of alpha or paired-chain data limited which features could be detected. Broadly in line with IMGT annotations, most TCR beta V segments showed up in productive rearrangements about 87% or about 30% of the time in an earlier analysis of 587 of the donors. In a later analysis, some 18,000 TCR beta sequences were associated with specific HLA alleles at a false discovery rate of 0.05. A later analysis found that most CMV-associated TCR beta chains appeared HLA-restricted, with HLA associations seemingly driven largely by CMV exposure. According to a later analysis, parvovirus B19, influenza, CMV and Epstein-Barr virus appeared linked to several top co-occurrence clusters. Most TCR sequences were seen in very few donors, while some public TCRs were found in many individuals. In a later analysis, HLA-associated TCR beta chains showed more clonal expansion and lower generation probabilities than non-associated chains that were equally common. V-gene and J-gene trimming of TCR beta chains was associated with a missense DCLRE1C variant in a later genetic analysis, and the association was replicated in an independent cohort. Linkage disequilibrium might explain the correlated functional status among segregating V segments, but an unknown experimental factor could not be ruled out. According to the authors, the approach could potentially be generalized to other disease states and immunological phenotypes. The study gave a list of 150 to 200 TCR beta chains associated with cytomegalovirus. A further reported finding was that TCR beta sequences accurately predicted the HLA-A and HLA-B alleles for most subjects in the first cohort. Assigning TCR associations to individual alleles was difficult when HLA alleles, especially DR and DQ, strongly co-occurred. A cluster of highly shared sequence variants was judged likely to represent a technical artifact of the sequencing pipeline. A later genetic analysis reported fewer N-insertions in productive TCRs among donors in an Asian-associated ancestry cluster than the roughly 700-donor mean.

This TCR came from a human donor in good health. What was sequenced was PBMCs.

CDR3 region: CASSIKGTGLQETQYF. In nucleotides, the sequence is TGTGCCAGTAGTATAAAAGGGACAGGCTTACAAGAGACCCAGTACTTC. This receptor chain uses TRBV19 and TRBJ2-5; 8 central bases correspond to TRBD1. The CDR3 sequence holds 16 residues, the cysteine and phenylalanine included. The kept DNA is CDR3 alone, 48 bases in frame from the first base. The germline V gene (reference sequence) sets CDR1 to LNHDA and CDR2 to SQIVND. V has 2 bases trimmed and J has 2 bases trimmed; junction bases matching no gene number 7. Joined to the reference TRBV19 and TRBJ2-5 proteins, this CDR3 gives the full variable domain: DGGITQSPKYLFRKEGQNVTLSCEQNLNHDAMYWYRQDPGQGLRLIYYSQIVNDFQKGDIAEGYSVSREKKESFPLTVTSAQKNPTAFYLCASSIKGTGLQETQYFGPGTRLLVL.